This is a list of T cell receptor beta chains from one sample in a study of blood T cell repertoires in COVID-19. Here immunoSEQ multiplex PCR was the method, and the copy in TCRdb shows in-frame clones only, minus some. The sample holds around 170,000 clones, about 86% seen once. The specimen sequenced was peripheral blood. These receptors were obtained from a man aged 45-65 years with active or convalescent COVID-19. Each CDR3 is given with its conserved first and last residue. The D gene is left open where the match is weak. Size is omitted from some rows. Given values are once, few, many or a class for expanded clones.

v_call,j_call,d_call,clone_size,cdr3_aa,cdr3_nt
TRBV24-1,TRBJ2-3,.,.,CATSDPRGTDTQYF,TGTGCCACCAGTGATCCCAGGGGTACAGATACGCAGTATTTT
TRBV7-9,TRBJ1-1,.,.,CASSRGQQNTEAFF,TGTGCCAGCAGCCGAGGACAGCAGAACACTGAAGCTTTCTTT
TRBV5-1,TRBJ1-1,.,.,CASSSREGGNTEAFF,TGCGCCAGCAGCTCGAGGGAAGGGGGGAACACTGAAGCTTTCTTT
TRBV2,TRBJ1-1,TRBD1,.,CASSPMTGVGTEAFF,TGTGCCAGCAGCCCCATGACAGGGGTTGGCACTGAAGCTTTCTTT
TRBV3-1/TRBV3-2,TRBJ2-5,.,.,CASSQDLETQYF,TGTGCCAGCAGCCAAGACTTGGAGACCCAGTACTTC
TRBV6-5,TRBJ1-3,.,.,CASSYLTGSSGNTIYF,TGTGCCAGCAGTTACCTCACAGGGAGCTCTGGAAACACCATATATTTT
TRBV4-3,TRBJ2-3,.,few,CASSQDGASVFSRDTQYF,TGCGCCAGCAGCCAAGATGGGGCCAGCGTCTTTTCCCGAGATACGCAGTATTTT
TRBV27,TRBJ2-5,TRBD1,once,CASSLGRGQETQYF,TGTGCCAGCAGCCTCGGCAGGGGGCAAGAGACCCAGTACTTC
TRBV3-1/TRBV3-2,TRBJ1-5,TRBD1,.,CASSQWDRGSNQPQHF,TGTGCCAGCAGCCAGTGGGACAGGGGGAGCAATCAGCCCCAGCATTTT
TRBV3-1/TRBV3-2,TRBJ2-7,TRBD2,.,CASSRGTSPFFYEQYF,TGTGCCAGCAGCCGCGGGACTAGCCCCTTCTTCTACGAGCAGTACTTC
TRBV27,TRBJ1-1,TRBD1,.,CASILGTGGGSEAFF,TGTGCCAGCATCTTAGGGACAGGGGGCGGGTCTGAAGCTTTCTTT
TRBV7-2,TRBJ1-1,.,.,CASSLQLGKTAEAFF,TGTGCCAGCAGCTTACAATTAGGCAAGACAGCTGAAGCTTTCTTT
TRBV15,TRBJ2-7,.,.,CATSRDQTTEGQYF,TGTGCCACCAGCAGAGACCAAACTACTGAGGGGCAGTACTTC
TRBV5-1,TRBJ2-1,TRBD2,.,CASSSQGAGGNEQFF,TGCGCCAGCAGCTCCCAAGGAGCGGGGGGGAATGAGCAGTTCTTC
TRBV6-5,TRBJ1-6,TRBD1,.,CASRRQGENSPLHF,TGTGCCAGCAGAAGACAGGGAGAGAATTCACCCCTCCACTTT
TRBV19,TRBJ2-1,TRBD2,.,CASSLLSGSSGDDEQFF,TGTGCCAGTAGTCTGCTTTCAGGCTCCAGCGGGGACGATGAGCAGTTCTTC
TRBV9,TRBJ2-7,.,.,CASSVREGPFYEQYF,TGTGCCAGCAGCGTCCGGGAAGGCCCTTTCTACGAGCAGTACTTC
TRBV18,TRBJ2-7,TRBD2,.,CASSPAAGDYEQYF,TGTGCCAGCTCACCTGCAGCGGGAGACTACGAGCAGTACTTC
TRBV12-3/TRBV12-4,TRBJ2-1,.,.,CASSMDRGNEQFF,TGTGCCAGCAGTATGGACAGAGGCAATGAGCAGTTCTTC
TRBV1,TRBJ2-5,.,.,CTSSQDNVPAQYF,TGCACCAGCAGCCAAGATAATGTACCGGCCCAGTACTTC
TRBV4-3,TRBJ2-5,TRBD2,.,CASSQILAVEETQYF,TGCGCCAGCAGCCAGATACTAGCGGTAGAAGAGACCCAGTACTTC
TRBV14,TRBJ1-2,.,.,CASSQSSGNYGYTF,TGTGCCAGCAGCCAATCCTCAGGGAACTATGGCTACACCTTC
TRBV24-1,TRBJ2-1,TRBD2,.,CATSDVLAGGYNEQFF,TGTGCCACCAGTGATGTACTAGCGGGAGGTTACAATGAGCAGTTCTTC
TRBV7-2,TRBJ1-1,.,.,CASSLVATVTNEAFF,TGTGCCAGCAGCTTAGTCGCTACAGTCACCAATGAAGCTTTCTTT
TRBV5-1,TRBJ1-3,TRBD1,.,CASSSLRDRGAGNTIYF,TGCGCCAGCAGCTCCTTGAGGGACAGGGGAGCTGGAAACACCATATATTTT
TRBV9,TRBJ2-2,TRBD2,.,CASSLSGRTTGELFF,TGTGCCAGCAGCCTTAGCGGGAGGACTACCGGGGAGCTGTTTTTT
TRBV5-1,TRBJ2-1,.,.,CASSLDWNEQFF,TGCGCCAGCAGCTTGGACTGGAATGAGCAGTTCTTC
TRBV6-5,TRBJ1-2,.,.,CASSPSPGGYHGYTF,TGTGCCAGCAGTCCCTCCCCCGGCGGGTATCATGGCTACACCTTC
TRBV11-2,TRBJ1-4,.,.,CASSRELGEKLFF,TGTGCCAGCAGCCGGGAGCTTGGTGAAAAACTGTTTTTT
TRBV2,TRBJ2-3,.,.,CASSVTGDTQYF,TGTGCCAGCAGTGTTACTGGAGATACGCAGTATTTT
TRBV19,TRBJ2-7,.,.,CASSMGDWPPTEQYF,TGTGCCAGTAGTATGGGGGACTGGCCCCCCACCGAGCAGTACTTC
TRBV6-5,TRBJ1-6,.,.,CASSYGDSPLHF,TGTGCCAGCAGTTACGGAGATTCACCCCTCCACTTT
TRBV25-1,TRBJ2-7,.,.,CASSESGVEQYF,TGTGCCAGCAGTGAATCGGGGGTTGAGCAGTACTTC
TRBV4-3,TRBJ2-1,TRBD2,.,CASSQGRGWHEQFF,TGCGCCAGCAGCCAAGGGCGGGGGTGGCATGAGCAGTTCTTC
TRBV5-4,TRBJ2-7,TRBD2,.,CASRLESGRSYEQYF,TGTGCCAGCAGGCTTGAGAGCGGGAGGTCTTACGAGCAGTACTTC
TRBV2,TRBJ2-3,TRBD1,.,CASSVGQGGTDTQYF,TGTGCCAGCAGTGTCGGACAGGGGGGCACAGATACGCAGTATTTT
TRBV29-1,TRBJ1-1,.,.,CSVRSGATEAFF,TGCAGCGTTCGCTCAGGGGCCACTGAAGCTTTCTTT
TRBV15,TRBJ1-4,TRBD1,.,CATSRRTGMANEKLFF,TGTGCCACCAGCAGACGGACAGGGATGGCTAATGAAAAACTGTTTTTT
TRBV3-1/TRBV3-2,TRBJ2-2,TRBD2,few,CASSQGQRLAAGELFF,TGTGCCAGCAGCCAAGGCCAAAGACTAGCAGCCGGGGAGCTGTTTTTT
TRBV4-3,TRBJ1-6,TRBD1,.,CASSHRRAGQGGSPLHF,TGCGCCAGCAGCCACAGAAGGGCAGGACAGGGGGGTTCACCCCTCCACTTT
TRBV9,TRBJ1-1,.,.,CASSVVPGGPNTEAFF,TGTGCCAGCAGCGTAGTGCCCGGGGGACCGAACACTGAAGCTTTCTTT
TRBV25-1,TRBJ2-3,TRBD2,.,CASSEGSGRVDTQYF,TGTGCCAGCAGTGAAGGGAGCGGGAGGGTAGATACGCAGTATTTT
TRBV2,TRBJ2-7,TRBD1,.,CASSEGTGGNEQYF,TGTGCCAGCAGTGAAGGGACAGGGGGCAACGAGCAGTACTTC
TRBV11-3,TRBJ2-3,TRBD2,.,CASSFGSGSFSTDTQYF,TGTGCCAGCAGCTTTGGTAGCGGGAGCTTTAGCACAGATACGCAGTATTTT
TRBV27,TRBJ1-1,.,.,CASSLSDPTSDTEAFF,TGTGCCAGCAGTTTATCGGATCCGACATCAGACACTGAAGCTTTCTTT
TRBV5-4,TRBJ2-3,TRBD2,.,CASRSLAEADTQYF,TGTGCCAGCAGGTCACTAGCGGAGGCAGATACGCAGTATTTT
TRBV5-6,TRBJ2-3,TRBD2,once,CASSLLGLAQGDTQYF,TGTGCCAGCAGCTTACTGGGACTAGCTCAAGGGGATACGCAGTATTTT
TRBV18,TRBJ1-1,.,.,CASSSGARNTEAFF,TGTGCCAGCTCATCTGGAGCCCGGAACACTGAAGCTTTCTTT
TRBV7-3,TRBJ1-2,TRBD1,.,CASSLDRGGGYTF,TGTGCCAGCAGCCTTGACAGGGGTGGTGGCTACACCTTC